The sequence of this T cell receptor beta chain was determined in a study of blood T cell repertoires in COVID-19. Study information: The United States, Italy and Spain were the sources of the acute and convalescent COVID-19 samples. Sources were T cells, B-cell-depleted T cells, or PBMCs; the material itself was cDNA or gDNA.

This clone was counted between two and nine times. How the authors handled the data: Amplification from reference gene primers served as the basis for estimated nucleated cell counts. TCRdb's table, derived via immunoSEQ multiplex PCR, lists solely in-frame clones and lacks some. That table gives V, J and clone size, and the DNA gave D and trimming. The data hold about 110,000 clones, with around 90% observed a single time. V was trimmed by 4 bases and J by 7 bases, leaving 17 bases between them. Germline lookup yields CDR1 SGHAT and CDR2 FQNNGV. The CDR3 covers 15 residues. The specimen sequenced was peripheral blood. The genes are TRBV11-2 and TRBJ2-1, with D possibly TRBD2 on 5 matching bases. The source of this sequence is a man in his forties or fifties with active or convalescent COVID-19. This CDR3 reads CASSSGSWETNEQFF. CDR3 bases: TGTGCCAGCAGCTCCGGGTCGTGGGAGACTAATGAGCAGTTCTTC.